This T cell receptor beta chain was sequenced during a study of blood T cell repertoires in COVID-19. About the study: COVID-19 samples collected from the United States, Italy and Spain covered acute and convalescent phases. Nucleic acid was either cDNA or gDNA, and it came from T cells, B-cell-depleted T cells, or PBMCs.

Germline V CDR1 and CDR2: SGDLS, YYNGEE. J gave up 0 bases and V 4 bases, and 6 bases lay outside the gene matches. The CDR3 sequence is 17 residues long. Original processing notes: Amplifying reference gene primers gave estimates of nucleated cell counts. The table came from immunoSEQ multiplex PCR; TCRdb's copy has only in-frame clones and leaves some out. V and J calls and clone size follow that table, whereas D and trimming were derived from the DNA. The sample carries 200,000 to 300,000 clones, around 90% recorded once. This TCR came from a man aged 55 to 70 who had recovered from COVID-19. J is TRBJ2-6 and V is TRBV9; 8 bases agree with TRBD1. Sequencing input: peripheral blood. The CDR3 loop is CASSLRQGSSGANVLTF. DNA for the CDR3: TGTGCCAGCAGCCTAAGACAGGGGAGCTCTGGGGCCAACGTCCTGACTTTC.